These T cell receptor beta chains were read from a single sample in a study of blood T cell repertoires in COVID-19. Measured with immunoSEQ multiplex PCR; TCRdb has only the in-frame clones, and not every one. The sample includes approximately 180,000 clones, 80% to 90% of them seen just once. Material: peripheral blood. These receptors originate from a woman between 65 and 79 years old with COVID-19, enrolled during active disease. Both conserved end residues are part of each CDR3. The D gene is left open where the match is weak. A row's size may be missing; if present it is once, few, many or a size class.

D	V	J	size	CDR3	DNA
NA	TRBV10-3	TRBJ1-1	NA	CAIRAGVMGTEAFF	TGTGCCATCAGGGCAGGGGTAATGGGTACTGAAGCTTTCTTT
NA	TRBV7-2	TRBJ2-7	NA	CASSLDGQNYEQYF	TGTGCCAGCAGCTTAGACGGACAGAACTACGAGCAGTACTTC
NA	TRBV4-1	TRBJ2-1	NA	CASSQGLLPSSYNEQFF	TGCGCCAGCAGCCAAGGATTGCTACCAAGCTCCTACAATGAGCAGTTCTTC
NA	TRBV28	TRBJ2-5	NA	CASSLMGHIEGTQYF	TGTGCCAGCAGTTTGATGGGCCATATCGAGGGGACCCAGTACTTC
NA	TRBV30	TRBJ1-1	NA	CAWSGRTNTEAFF	TGTGCCTGGAGTGGAAGAACTAACACTGAAGCTTTCTTT
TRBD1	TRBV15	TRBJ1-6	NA	CATSRDPPGVGGGSPLHF	TGTGCCACCAGCAGAGATCCTCCTGGTGTAGGGGGCGGATCACCCCTCCACTTT
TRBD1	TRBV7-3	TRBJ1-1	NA	CASSLMVQSGTGMNTEAFF	TGTGCCAGCAGCTTAATGGTCCAGAGCGGGACAGGGATGAACACTGAAGCTTTCTTT
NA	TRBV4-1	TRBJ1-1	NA	CASSQVSVAEAFF	TGCGCCAGCAGCCAAGTATCAGTAGCCGAAGCTTTCTTT
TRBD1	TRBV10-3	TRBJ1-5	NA	CATATGAGNQPQHF	TGTGCCACCGCAACAGGGGCCGGCAATCAGCCCCAGCATTTT
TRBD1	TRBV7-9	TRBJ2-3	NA	CASSLGQGAPDTQYF	TGTGCCAGCAGCTTAGGTCAGGGGGCCCCAGATACGCAGTATTTT
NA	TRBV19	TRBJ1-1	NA	CASSSQAMNTEAFF	TGTGCCAGTAGTTCACAGGCCATGAACACTGAAGCTTTCTTT
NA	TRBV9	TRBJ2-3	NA	CASSLGHISDTQYF	TGTGCCAGCAGCCTCGGACACATATCAGATACGCAGTATTTT
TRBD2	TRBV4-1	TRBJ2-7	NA	CASSKPGSRLAGNEQYF	TGCGCCAGCAGCAAACCCGGCTCGAGACTAGCGGGTAACGAGCAGTACTTC
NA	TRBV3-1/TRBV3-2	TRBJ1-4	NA	CASSQGDIGGKLFF	TGTGCCAGCAGCCAAGGGGACATCGGGGGGAAACTGTTTTTT
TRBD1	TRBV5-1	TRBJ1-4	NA	CASSPGTGGSTNEKLFF	TGCGCCAGCAGCCCAGGGACAGGGGGCTCTACTAATGAAAAACTGTTTTTT
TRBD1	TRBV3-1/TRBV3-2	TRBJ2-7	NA	CASSRRQGYHEQYF	TGTGCCAGCAGCCGTCGACAGGGCTATCACGAGCAGTACTTC
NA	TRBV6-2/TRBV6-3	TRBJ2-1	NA	CASSYSYSYNEQFF	TGTGCCAGCAGTTACTCGTACTCCTACAATGAGCAGTTCTTC
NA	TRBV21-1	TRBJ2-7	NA	CASRLAGGDEQYF	TGTGCCAGCAGACTAGCGGGAGGAGACGAGCAGTACTTC
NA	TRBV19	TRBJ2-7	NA	CASSGPRGGVSYEQYF	TGTGCCAGTAGTGGGCCCAGAGGCGGGGTCTCCTACGAGCAGTACTTC
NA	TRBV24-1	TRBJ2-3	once	CATRGSSTDTQYF	TGTGCCACCAGGGGCTCTAGCACAGATACGCAGTATTTT
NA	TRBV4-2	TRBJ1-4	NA	CASSQVQGGIANEKLFF	TGTGCCAGCAGCCAAGTCCAGGGAGGGATAGCTAATGAAAAACTGTTTTTT
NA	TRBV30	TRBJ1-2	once	CAWSEREDYGYTF	TGTGCCTGGAGCGAAAGGGAGGACTATGGCTACACCTTC
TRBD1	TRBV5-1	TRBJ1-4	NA	CASSLLATGNEKLFF	TGCGCCAGCAGCTTGCTCGCGACAGGGAATGAAAAACTGTTTTTT
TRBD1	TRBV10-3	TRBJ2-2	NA	CAISEQGGTGELFF	TGTGCCATCAGTGAACAGGGGGGTACCGGGGAGCTGTTTTTT
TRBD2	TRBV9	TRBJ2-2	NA	CASSVGSGGNTGELFF	TGTGCCAGCAGCGTAGGCAGCGGGGGGAACACCGGGGAGCTGTTTTTT
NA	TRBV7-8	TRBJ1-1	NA	CASSPIAMGQLNTEAFF	TGTGCCAGCAGCCCGATCGCGATGGGACAACTGAACACTGAAGCTTTCTTT
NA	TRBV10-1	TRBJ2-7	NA	CARYSAGQESYEQYF	TGCGCCAGATACTCAGCGGGACAAGAGTCCTACGAGCAGTACTTC
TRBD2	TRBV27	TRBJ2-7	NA	CASSETSVAYEQYF	TGTGCCAGCAGTGAGACTAGCGTAGCCTACGAGCAGTACTTC
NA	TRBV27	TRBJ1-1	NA	CASSLVGGLEAFF	TGTGCCAGCAGTTTAGTCGGGGGATTGGAGGCTTTCTTT
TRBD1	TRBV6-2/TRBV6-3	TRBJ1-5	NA	CASSPGQGASNQPQHF	TGTGCCAGCAGTCCGGGACAGGGGGCAAGCAATCAGCCCCAGCATTTT
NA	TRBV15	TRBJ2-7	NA	CATSRLGGEQYF	TGTGCCACCAGCAGATTGGGGGGCGAGCAGTACTTC
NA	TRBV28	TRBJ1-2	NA	CASSFQKINYGYTF	TGTGCCAGCAGTTTTCAGAAGATTAACTATGGCTACACCTTC
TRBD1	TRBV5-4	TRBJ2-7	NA	CASSLQGQGEIEQYF	TGTGCCAGCAGCCTACAGGGACAGGGTGAAATCGAGCAGTACTTC
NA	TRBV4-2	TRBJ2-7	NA	CASSQDLGGYEQYF	TGTGCCAGCAGCCAAGATTTAGGGGGATACGAGCAGTACTTC
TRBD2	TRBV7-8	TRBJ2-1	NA	CASSSTRDGGNEQFF	TGTGCCAGCAGCTCTACCCGCGACGGGGGGAATGAGCAGTTCTTC
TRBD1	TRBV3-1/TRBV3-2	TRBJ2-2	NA	CASSRTGGNTGELFF	TGTGCCAGCAGTCGGACAGGGGGGAACACCGGGGAGCTGTTTTTT
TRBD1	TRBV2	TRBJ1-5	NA	CASSRQGLSNQPQHF	TGTGCCAGCAGTAGACAGGGATTAAGCAATCAGCCCCAGCATTTT
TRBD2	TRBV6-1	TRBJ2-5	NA	CASSECRPGREGPGETQYF	TGTGCCAGCAGTGAATGTCGTCCCGGGCGGGAGGGCCCAGGAGAGACCCAGTACTTC
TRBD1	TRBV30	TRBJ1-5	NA	CAWSPQGNQPQHF	TGTGCCTGGAGCCCACAGGGGAATCAGCCCCAGCATTTT
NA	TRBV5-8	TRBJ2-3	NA	CASSLGQRSTDTQYF	TGTGCCAGCAGCTTGGGACAGAGGAGCACAGATACGCAGTATTTT
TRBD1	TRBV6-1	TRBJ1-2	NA	CASSDVGQGLYGYTF	TGTGCCAGCAGTGATGTAGGACAGGGGCTATATGGCTACACCTTC
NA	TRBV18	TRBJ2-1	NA	CASSPPTAGEQFF	TGTGCCAGCTCACCACCGACGGCAGGTGAGCAGTTCTTC
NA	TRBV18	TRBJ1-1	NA	CASSPPSGVNTEAFF	TGTGCCAGCTCACCACCGTCAGGGGTGAACACTGAAGCTTTCTTT
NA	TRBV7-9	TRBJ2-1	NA	CASSPGDRRNEQFF	TGTGCCAGCAGCCCGGGGGACCGACGAAATGAGCAGTTCTTC
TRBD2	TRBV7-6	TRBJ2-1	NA	CASSLGSGGGEQFF	TGTGCCAGCAGCTTAGGTTCGGGGGGAGGTGAGCAGTTCTTC
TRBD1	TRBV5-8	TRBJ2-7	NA	CASSLPGQGALEQYF	TGTGCCAGCAGTTTGCCGGGACAGGGGGCTCTCGAGCAGTACTTC
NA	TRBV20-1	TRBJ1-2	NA	CSASGGDPGGYTF	TGCAGTGCTAGTGGCGGGGATCCCGGTGGCTACACCTTC
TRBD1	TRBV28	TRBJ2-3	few	CASSYQGARTDTQYF	TGTGCCAGCAGTTACCAGGGGGCGCGGACAGATACGCAGTATTTT
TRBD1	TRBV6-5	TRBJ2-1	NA	CASVVGDRDNEQFF	TGTGCCAGCGTCGTGGGGGACAGGGATAATGAGCAGTTCTTC